This is a list of T cell receptor beta chains from one sample in a study of blood T cells in healthy people across ages. TCRdb itself ran the 5' RACE reads through MiXCR, one entry per CDR3 protein. The table includes 890,000 or so distinct CDR3 sequences, approximately 65% detected once. What was sequenced was blood. The receptors were sampled from a man aged 25 to 40 in good health. Both conserved end residues are part of each CDR3. The D gene is left open where the match is weak. Clone size is shown for a subset of rows, as once, few, many or a class of expanded clone.

NA | NA | TRBJ2-3 | TRBV27 | CASSLFWGLEDTQYF | TGTGCCAGCAGTTTGTTCTGGGGGCTAGAGGATACGCAGTATTTT
NA | NA | TRBJ2-6 | TRBV5-6 | CASSFGRRSGANVLTF | TGTGCCAGCAGCTTTGGACGGCGCTCTGGGGCCAACGTCCTGACTTTC
NA | many | TRBJ2-3 | TRBV12-2 | CASRLDGANLLRTDTQYF | TGTGCAAGTCGCTTAGACGGGGCGAACCTCCTCCGCACAGATACGCAGTATTTT
TRBD2 | NA | TRBJ2-3 | TRBV28 | CASSFPGLAGGRDTQYF | TGTGCCAGCAGTTTCCCCGGACTAGCGGGGGGTAGGGATACGCAGTATTTT
TRBD2 | few | TRBJ2-5 | TRBV6-2/TRBV6-3 | CASSPTSGARGTQYF | TGTGCCAGCAGTCCGACTAGCGGGGCCAGGGGGACCCAGTACTTC
NA | NA | TRBJ2-5 | TRBV9 | CASSARSVAEGTQYF | TGTGCCAGCAGCGCCCGATCCGTTGCCGAGGGGACCCAGTACTTC
NA | NA | TRBJ1-4 | TRBV18 | CASSPGGYNEKLFF | TGTGCCAGCTCACCAGGGGGATATAATGAAAAACTGTTTTTT
NA | NA | TRBJ2-5 | TRBV18 | CASSAPSGSWGETQYF | TGTGCCAGCTCGGCCCCATCAGGGTCATGGGGAGAGACCCAGTACTTC
NA | few | TRBJ2-6 | TRBV5-1 | CASSLSTSGANVLTF | TGCGCCAGCAGCTTGTCAACCTCTGGGGCCAACGTCCTGACTTTC
TRBD2 | NA | TRBJ2-1 | TRBV7-3 | CASSFSPSGGAWNEQFF | TGTGCCAGCAGCTTCTCACCTAGCGGGGGGGCCTGGAATGAGCAGTTCTTC
NA | NA | TRBJ2-3 | TRBV7-3 | CASSPQRGGHDTQYF | TGTGCCAGCAGCCCCCAAAGGGGGGGCCATGATACGCAGTATTTT
TRBD2 | NA | TRBJ2-3 | TRBV6-2/TRBV6-3 | CASSRGLAGLATQYF | TGTGCCAGCAGCCGGGGACTAGCGGGGCTGGCTACGCAGTATTTT
TRBD1 | NA | TRBJ2-1 | TRBV13 | CASSSRTGRHNEQFF | TGTGCCAGCAGCTCAAGGACAGGGCGTCACAATGAGCAGTTCTTC
TRBD1 | NA | TRBJ2-1 | TRBV6-5 | CASARGTEQETQFF | TGTGCCAGCGCTAGGGGGACAGAGCAAGAGACCCAGTTCTTC
TRBD1 | NA | TRBJ2-7 | TRBV9 | CASSAGTGDTYEQYF | TGTGCCAGCAGCGCTGGGACAGGGGACACCTACGAGCAGTACTTC
TRBD2 | NA | TRBJ2-5 | TRBV20-1 | CSAKLAGVQETQYF | TGCAGTGCAAAACTAGCGGGGGTTCAAGAGACCCAGTACTTC
NA | NA | TRBJ2-6 | TRBV2 | CACSRVPGANVLTF | TGTGCCTGTTCCAGGGTTCCCGGGGCCAACGTCCTGACTTTC
TRBD1 | few | TRBJ1-2 | TRBV30 | CAWSKGQGRCTF | TGTGCCTGGAGTAAGGGACAGGGGAGGTGCACCTTC
NA | once | TRBJ2-2 | TRBV13 | CASSFDGARTGELFF | TGTGCCAGCAGCTTTGACGGGGCGCGTACCGGGGAGCTGTTTTTT
TRBD2 | many | TRBJ2-1 | TRBV15 | CATRRTSGEHNEQFF | TGTGCCACCCGACGGACTAGCGGGGAACACAATGAGCAGTTCTTC
TRBD1 | NA | TRBJ1-2 | TRBV16 | CASTSDRGRDGYTF | TGTGCCAGCACCTCGGACAGGGGAAGAGATGGCTACACCTTC
NA | NA | TRBJ2-6 | TRBV7-9 | CASTSVEANVLTF | TGTGCCAGCACTAGCGTAGAGGCCAACGTCCTGACTTTC
NA | few | TRBJ2-3 | TRBV7-2 | CASSLVGRTDTQYF | TGTGCCAGCAGCTTAGTTGGCCGCACAGATACGCAGTATTTT
NA | NA | TRBJ1-4 | TRBV4-2 | CASSQGSPKLFF | TGTGCCAGCAGCCAAGGCAGCCCAAAACTGTTTTTT
NA | NA | TRBJ1-5 | TRBV3-1 | CASSQANQPQHF | TGTGCCAGCAGCCAAGCCAATCAGCCCCAGCATTTT
TRBD2 | NA | TRBJ2-5 | TRBV14 | CASSPRVGSGETQYF | TGTGCCAGCAGCCCTCGTGTGGGTAGCGGGGAGACCCAGTACTTC
NA | NA | TRBJ2-5 | TRBV4-3 | CASSQGSFLQETQYF | TGCGCCAGCAGCCAAGGATCGTTCCTCCAAGAGACCCAGTACTTC
NA | NA | TRBJ2-3 | TRBV4-3 | CASSQDLVDTQYF | TGCGCCAGCAGCCAAGATCTTGTAGATACGCAGTATTTT
NA | NA | TRBJ1-5 | TRBV6-2/TRBV6-3 | CASSLYTPDTQPQHF | TGTGCCAGCAGTCTATACACCCCGGACACTCAGCCCCAGCATTTT
NA | NA | TRBJ2-7 | TRBV4-1 | CASSQDWAGLTYEQYF | TGCGCCAGCAGCCAAGATTGGGCAGGGCTCACCTACGAGCAGTACTTC
NA | few | TRBJ2-7 | TRBV20-1 | CSAREGHHYYEQYF | TGCAGTGCTAGAGAGGGACACCATTACTACGAGCAGTACTTC
NA | NA | TRBJ2-2 | TRBV13 | CASSPPPQEANGELFF | TGTGCCAGCAGCCCCCCTCCGCAGGAGGCGAACGGGGAGCTGTTTTTT
NA | many | TRBJ1-5 | TRBV4-2 | CASSQRTDGGNQPQHF | TGTGCCAGCAGCCAGCGCACAGATGGGGGTAATCAGCCCCAGCATTTT
NA | NA | TRBJ2-2 | TRBV10-3 | CAISETGATVTGELFF | TGTGCCATCAGTGAGACCGGGGCGACAGTCACCGGGGAGCTGTTTTTT
NA | NA | TRBJ1-2 | TRBV9 | CARGVREDYGYTF | TGTGCCAGGGGGGTCAGGGAGGACTATGGCTACACCTTC
TRBD2 | few | TRBJ2-5 | TRBV7-2 | CASSLAGVAGQETQYF | TGTGCCAGCAGCTTAGCGGGGGTAGCGGGGCAAGAGACCCAGTACTTC
NA | NA | TRBJ2-7 | TRBV20-1 | CSAREGYEQYF | TGCAGTGCTAGAGAGGGGTACGAGCAGTACTTC
TRBD2 | NA | TRBJ2-2 | TRBV12-3/TRBV12-4 | CASSLDGGYRELFF | TGTGCCAGCAGTTTAGACGGGGGGTACCGGGAGCTGTTTTTT
NA | once | TRBJ1-4 | TRBV5-1 | CASSLDEGRGEKLFF | TGCGCCAGCAGCTTGGATGAGGGCCGCGGTGAAAAACTGTTTTTT
NA | NA | TRBJ2-7 | TRBV7-9 | CASSPVRDSSYEQYF | TGTGCCAGCAGCCCGGTCCGTGATAGCTCCTACGAGCAGTACTTC
TRBD2 | NA | TRBJ2-1 | TRBV3-1 | CASSQRWLAGDNEQFF | TGTGCCAGCAGCCAAAGGTGGCTAGCGGGGGACAATGAGCAGTTCTTC
NA | many | TRBJ2-5 | TRBV29-1 | CSVETSRGSWTQYF | TGCAGCGTTGAGACGAGTCGGGGAAGTTGGACCCAGTACTTC
NA | NA | TRBJ2-1 | TRBV7-2 | CASSLDGQKHNEQFF | TGTGCCAGCAGCTTGGACGGTCAGAAGCACAATGAGCAGTTCTTC
NA | NA | TRBJ2-1 | TRBV7-3 | CASSFDRSSSNEQFF | TGTGCCAGCAGCTTCGACAGGTCCAGCTCCAATGAGCAGTTCTTC
TRBD2 | NA | TRBJ2-1 | TRBV6-1 | CASSEEPGPAGTNEQFF | TGTGCCAGCAGTGAAGAGCCGGGACCAGCGGGGACGAATGAGCAGTTCTTC
TRBD2 | NA | TRBJ2-1 | TRBV20-1 | CSARTGGANEQFF | TGCAGTGCTAGAACGGGGGGGGCAAATGAGCAGTTCTTC
NA | NA | TRBJ2-1 | TRBV25-1 | CASSVGGYQETQFF | TGTGCCAGCAGTGTAGGCGGGTACCAAGAGACCCAGTTCTTC
NA | NA | TRBJ2-3 | TRBV12-3/TRBV12-4 | CASSPGQFSTDTQYF | TGTGCCAGCAGTCCAGGACAGTTTAGCACAGATACGCAGTATTTT
NA | NA | TRBJ1-2 | TRBV20-1 | CSATDRDGGYYGYTF | TGCAGTGCGACAGACCGGGACGGGGGTTACTATGGCTACACCTTC
TRBD1 | few | TRBJ1-2 | TRBV7-9 | CASSLSQGAPNYGYTF | TGTGCCAGCAGCTTGTCTCAGGGGGCACCTAACTATGGCTACACCTTC
TRBD2 | few | TRBJ2-1 | TRBV15 | CATSSGGGNYNEQFF | TGTGCCACCAGCAGCGGGGGGGGGAACTACAATGAGCAGTTCTTC